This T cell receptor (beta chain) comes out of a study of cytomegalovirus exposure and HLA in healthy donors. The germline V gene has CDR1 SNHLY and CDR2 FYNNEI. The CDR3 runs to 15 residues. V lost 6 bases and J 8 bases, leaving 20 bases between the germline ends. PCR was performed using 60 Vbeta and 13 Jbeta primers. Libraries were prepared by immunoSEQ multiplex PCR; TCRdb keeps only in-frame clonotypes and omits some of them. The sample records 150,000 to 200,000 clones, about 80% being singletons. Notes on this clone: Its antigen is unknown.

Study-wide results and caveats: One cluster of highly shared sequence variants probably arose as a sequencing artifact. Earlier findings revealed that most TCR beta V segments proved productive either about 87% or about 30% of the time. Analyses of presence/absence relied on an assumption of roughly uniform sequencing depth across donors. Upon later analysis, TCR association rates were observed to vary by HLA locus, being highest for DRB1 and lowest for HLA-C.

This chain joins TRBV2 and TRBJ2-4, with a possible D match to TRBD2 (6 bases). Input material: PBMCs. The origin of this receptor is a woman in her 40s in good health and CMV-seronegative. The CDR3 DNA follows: TGTGCCAGCAGGGATAGTTCCCCATGGGGGGACATTCAGTACTTC. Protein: CASRDSSPWGDIQYF.